This is a list of T cell receptor beta chains from one sample in a study of blood T cell repertoires in COVID-19. Only in-frame clones appear in the TCRdb table, and some are missing; sequencing was by immunoSEQ multiplex PCR. The repertoire holds hundreds of thousands of clones, 85% to 90% seen once, with roughly a sixth in the top ten. The sequenced sample consisted of PBMCs or T cells enriched from blood (not recorded which). Every receptor here comes from a man younger than 30 who had recovered from COVID-19. The CDR3 runs from the conserved cysteine through the conserved F or W. The order of the fields is J gene, V gene, clone size, D gene, CDR3 protein. D genes are given only for firm matches. Only some rows state a clone size, as once, few, many or a class for expanded clones.

TRBJ2-7,TRBV11-3,.,.,CASSNRTAGPTYEQYF
TRBJ2-3,TRBV24-1,.,TRBD2,CATSDLPSGRAEDTQYF
TRBJ1-5,TRBV4-1,once,.,CASSPGQLGNQPQHF
TRBJ2-7,TRBV12-5,.,TRBD2,CASGLVGGRNSYEQYF
TRBJ1-2,TRBV6-5,.,TRBD1,CASSSSRTGGGYTF
TRBJ1-1,TRBV7-9,.,TRBD1,CASSFGTGNGEAFF
TRBJ2-1,TRBV10-1,.,TRBD1,CASSESLETGEGSSVSYNEQFF
TRBJ1-5,TRBV6-5,.,.,CASRPSFSGNQPQHF
TRBJ2-7,TRBV18,.,TRBD2,CASSPAGVRSYEQYF
TRBJ1-6,TRBV7-3,.,TRBD1,CASSLMAAGGNSPLHF
TRBJ1-2,TRBV18,.,.,CASSPRSRVGQFYGYTF
TRBJ2-2,TRBV29-1,.,.,CSAETDRPGELFF
TRBJ2-5,TRBV10-1,.,TRBD2,CASSDSGGAETQYF
TRBJ2-5,TRBV7-9,once,.,CASSLAWSGGETQYF
TRBJ1-2,TRBV6-5,.,.,CASSAQGGYGYTF
TRBJ2-1,TRBV30,.,.,CAWGSTLYNEQFF
TRBJ1-1,TRBV11-3,.,.,CASSYSGHRGTEAFF
TRBJ2-7,TRBV6-4,.,TRBD1,CASGDRFYEQYF
TRBJ2-5,TRBV30,.,TRBD2,CAWSEGGLAGLSGETQYF
TRBJ2-1,TRBV7-3,.,TRBD2,CASSLRGHRTSGIYNEQFF
TRBJ2-3,TRBV2,.,.,CANQNPSSADTQYF
TRBJ2-2,TRBV12-3/TRBV12-4,.,.,CASSPDTGELFF
TRBJ1-2,TRBV4-1,.,.,CASSQAAGVPRYGYTF
TRBJ2-1,TRBV7-9,.,TRBD2,CASSSGLAEYNEQFF
TRBJ2-5,TRBV5-4,.,TRBD2,CASSIGLAGRETQYF
TRBJ1-2,TRBV12-3/TRBV12-4,.,TRBD1,CASSLGQGYGYTF
TRBJ1-5,TRBV1,.,.,CTSSPTGRQPQHF
TRBJ1-4,TRBV4-1,.,.,CASSQAGPSPNEKLFF
TRBJ1-1,TRBV7-9,.,TRBD1,CASSFGTGAMNTEAFF
TRBJ2-7,TRBV6-5,.,TRBD1,CASSYSIATGGIEQYF
TRBJ1-1,TRBV30,.,TRBD1,CAWSRSTGTGGYSTEAFF
TRBJ2-3,TRBV6-5,.,.,CASSPPGVDTQYF